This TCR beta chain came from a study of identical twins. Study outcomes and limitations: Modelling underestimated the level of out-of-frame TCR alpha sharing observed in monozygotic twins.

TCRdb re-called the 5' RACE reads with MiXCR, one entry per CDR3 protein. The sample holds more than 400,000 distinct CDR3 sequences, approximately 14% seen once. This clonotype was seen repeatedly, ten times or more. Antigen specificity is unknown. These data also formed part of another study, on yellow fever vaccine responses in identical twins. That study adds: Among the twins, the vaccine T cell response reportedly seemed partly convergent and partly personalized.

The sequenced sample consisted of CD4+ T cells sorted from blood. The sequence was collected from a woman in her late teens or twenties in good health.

DNA of the CDR3: TGTGCCAGCAGCAGAACCGGGACAGGGGGCAAGAACACTGAAGCTTTCTTT. Its translation is CASSRTGTGGKNTEAFF. The J gene is TRBJ1-1, the V gene TRBV21-1; TRBD1 is the table's D call, not checked against the DNA. TRBV21-1 is noted as a pseudogene. This CDR3 region has 17 residues.